This TCR beta chain originates from a study of blood T cell repertoires in COVID-19. The protocol was immunoSEQ multiplex PCR, while the TCRdb copy is restricted to in-frame clones and leaves out a portion. The data show approximately 170,000 clones, with 65% to 85% seen just once and approximately 10% held by the top ten. This clone was seen only a few times. This specimen includes other DNA sequences encoding the same CDR3. The TCR comes from a man in his 60s with active or convalescent COVID-19. Sequencing was performed on peripheral blood.

The CDR3 here is CASSLAAGRQTYEQYF. The DNA for the CDR3 is TGTGCCAGCAGCTTAGCGGCAGGGCGTCAGACCTACGAGCAGTACTTC. The genes are TRBV7-9 and TRBJ2-7; the D gene is possibly TRBD1 (5 bases). Germline CDR1 SEHNR, CDR2 FQNEAQ (reference sequence). Between the trimmed V and J ends, which lost 0 bases and 2 bases, there was a span of 14 bases. This CDR3 contains 16 residues.